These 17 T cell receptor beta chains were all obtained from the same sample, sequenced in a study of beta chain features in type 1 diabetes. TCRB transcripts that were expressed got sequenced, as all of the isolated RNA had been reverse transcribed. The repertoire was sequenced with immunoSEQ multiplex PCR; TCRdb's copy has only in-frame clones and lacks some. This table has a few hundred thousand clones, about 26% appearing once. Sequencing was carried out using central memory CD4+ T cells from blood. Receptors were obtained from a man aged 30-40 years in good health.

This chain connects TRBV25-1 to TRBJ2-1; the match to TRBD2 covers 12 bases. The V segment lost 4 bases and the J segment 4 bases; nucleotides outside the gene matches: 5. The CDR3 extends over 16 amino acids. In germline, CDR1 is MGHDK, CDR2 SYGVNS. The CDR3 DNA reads TGTGCCAGCAGTGCCCAAGGACTAGCGGGATACAATGAGCAGTTCTTC. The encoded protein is CASSAQGLAGYNEQFF.

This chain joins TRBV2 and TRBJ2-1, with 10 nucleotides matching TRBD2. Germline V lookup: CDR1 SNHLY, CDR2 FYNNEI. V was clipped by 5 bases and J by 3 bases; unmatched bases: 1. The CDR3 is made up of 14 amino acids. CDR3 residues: CASSRTSGYNEQFF. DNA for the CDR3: TGTGCCAGCAGTCGGACTAGCGGCTACAATGAGCAGTTCTTC.

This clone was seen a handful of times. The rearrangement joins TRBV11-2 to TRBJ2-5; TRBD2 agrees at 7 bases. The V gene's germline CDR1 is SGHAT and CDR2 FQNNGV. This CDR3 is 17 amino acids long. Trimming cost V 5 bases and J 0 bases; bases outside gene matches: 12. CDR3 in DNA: TGTGCCAGCAGCGATAGCGGGTACGGGAGGTACCAAGAGACCCAGTACTTC. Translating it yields CASSDSGYGRYQETQYF.

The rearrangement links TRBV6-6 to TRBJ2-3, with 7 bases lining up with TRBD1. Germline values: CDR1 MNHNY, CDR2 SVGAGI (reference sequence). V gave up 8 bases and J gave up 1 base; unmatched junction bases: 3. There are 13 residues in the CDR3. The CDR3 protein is CASERGRTDTQYF. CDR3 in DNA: TGTGCCAGCGAGAGGGGGCGCACAGATACGCAGTATTTT.

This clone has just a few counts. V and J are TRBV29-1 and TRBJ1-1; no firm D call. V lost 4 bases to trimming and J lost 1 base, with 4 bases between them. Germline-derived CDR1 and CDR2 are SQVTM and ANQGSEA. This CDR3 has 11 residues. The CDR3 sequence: CSVVANTEAFF. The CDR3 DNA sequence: TGCAGCGTTGTGGCGAACACTGAAGCTTTCTTT.

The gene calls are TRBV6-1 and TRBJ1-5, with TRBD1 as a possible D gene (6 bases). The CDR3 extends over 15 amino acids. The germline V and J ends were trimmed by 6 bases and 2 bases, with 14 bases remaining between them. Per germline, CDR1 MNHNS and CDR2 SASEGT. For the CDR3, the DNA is TGTGCCAGCAGCTTCTCAGGGGTACGCAATCAGCCCCAGCATTTT. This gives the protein CASSFSGVRNQPQHF.

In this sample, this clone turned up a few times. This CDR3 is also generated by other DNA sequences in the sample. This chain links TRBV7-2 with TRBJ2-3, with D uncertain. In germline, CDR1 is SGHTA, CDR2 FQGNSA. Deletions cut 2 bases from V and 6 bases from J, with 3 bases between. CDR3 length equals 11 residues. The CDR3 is CASSLSDTQYF. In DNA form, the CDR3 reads TGTGCCAGCAGCTTATCGGATACGCAGTATTTT.

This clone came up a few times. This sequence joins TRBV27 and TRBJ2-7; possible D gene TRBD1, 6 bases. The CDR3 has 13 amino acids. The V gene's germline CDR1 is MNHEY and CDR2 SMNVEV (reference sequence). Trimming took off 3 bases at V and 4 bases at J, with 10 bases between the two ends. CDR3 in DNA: TGTGCCAGCAGTTTTGAGGACAGATACGAGCAGTACTTC. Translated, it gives CASSFEDRYEQYF.

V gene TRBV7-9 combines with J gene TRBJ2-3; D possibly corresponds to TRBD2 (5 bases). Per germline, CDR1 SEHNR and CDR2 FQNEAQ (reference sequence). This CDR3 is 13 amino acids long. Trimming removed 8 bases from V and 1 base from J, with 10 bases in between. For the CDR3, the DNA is TGTGCCAGCGAAGATAGCGGCACAGATACGCAGTATTTT. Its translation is CASEDSGTDTQYF.

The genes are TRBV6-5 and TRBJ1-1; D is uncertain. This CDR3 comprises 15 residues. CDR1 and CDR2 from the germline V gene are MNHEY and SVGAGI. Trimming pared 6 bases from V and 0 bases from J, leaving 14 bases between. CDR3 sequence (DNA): TGTGCCAGCAGCCAAAACCGTTGGATGAACACTGAAGCTTTCTTT. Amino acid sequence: CASSQNRWMNTEAFF.

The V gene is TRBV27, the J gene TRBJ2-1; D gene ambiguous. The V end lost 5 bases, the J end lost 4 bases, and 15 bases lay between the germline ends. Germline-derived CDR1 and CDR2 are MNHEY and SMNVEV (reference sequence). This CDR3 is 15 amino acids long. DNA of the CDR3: TGTGCCAGCAGTCCCTTCCCTGGCGATTACAATGAGCAGTTCTTC. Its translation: CASSPFPGDYNEQFF.

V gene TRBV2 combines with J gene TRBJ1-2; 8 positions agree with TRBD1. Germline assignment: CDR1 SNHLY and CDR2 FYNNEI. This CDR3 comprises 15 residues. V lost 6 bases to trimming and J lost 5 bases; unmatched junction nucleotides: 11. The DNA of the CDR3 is TGTGCCAGCAGCGGACAGGGCACGACCGCTTATGGCTACACCTTC. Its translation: CASSGQGTTAYGYTF.

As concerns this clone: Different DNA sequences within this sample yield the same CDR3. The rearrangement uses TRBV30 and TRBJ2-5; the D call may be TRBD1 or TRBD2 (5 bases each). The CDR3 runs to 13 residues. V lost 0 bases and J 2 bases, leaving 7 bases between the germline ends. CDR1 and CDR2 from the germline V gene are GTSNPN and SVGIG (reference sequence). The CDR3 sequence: CAWSVRGQETQYF. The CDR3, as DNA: TGTGCCTGGAGTGTGAGGGGTCAAGAGACCCAGTACTTC.

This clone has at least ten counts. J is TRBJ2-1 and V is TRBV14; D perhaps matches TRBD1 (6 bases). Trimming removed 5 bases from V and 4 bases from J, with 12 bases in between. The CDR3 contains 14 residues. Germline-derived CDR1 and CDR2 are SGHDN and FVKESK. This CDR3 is CASSFIDRYNEQFF. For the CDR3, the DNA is TGTGCCAGCAGCTTCATCGACAGGTACAATGAGCAGTTCTTC.

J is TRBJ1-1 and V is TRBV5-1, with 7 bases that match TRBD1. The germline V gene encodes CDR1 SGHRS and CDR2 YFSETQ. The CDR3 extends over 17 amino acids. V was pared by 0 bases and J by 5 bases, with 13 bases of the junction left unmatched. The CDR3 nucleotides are TGCGCCAGCAGCTTGGGACAGGGCCCTCTCAGGGGGACTGAAGCTTTCTTT. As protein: CASSLGQGPLRGTEAFF.

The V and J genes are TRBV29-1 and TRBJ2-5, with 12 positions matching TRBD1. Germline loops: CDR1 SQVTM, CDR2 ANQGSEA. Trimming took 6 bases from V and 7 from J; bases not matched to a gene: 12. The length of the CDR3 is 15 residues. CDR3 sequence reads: CSVQKPGQGAATQYF. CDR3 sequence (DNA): TGCAGCGTCCAGAAACCGGGACAGGGGGCAGCGACCCAGTACTTC.

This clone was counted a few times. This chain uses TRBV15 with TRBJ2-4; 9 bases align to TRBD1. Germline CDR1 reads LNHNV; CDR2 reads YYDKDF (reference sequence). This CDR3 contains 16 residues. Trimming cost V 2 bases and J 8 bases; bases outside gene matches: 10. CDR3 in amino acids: CATSRRQGGMSDIQYF. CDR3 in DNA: TGTGCCACCAGCAGAAGACAGGGGGGTATGTCGGACATTCAGTACTTC.